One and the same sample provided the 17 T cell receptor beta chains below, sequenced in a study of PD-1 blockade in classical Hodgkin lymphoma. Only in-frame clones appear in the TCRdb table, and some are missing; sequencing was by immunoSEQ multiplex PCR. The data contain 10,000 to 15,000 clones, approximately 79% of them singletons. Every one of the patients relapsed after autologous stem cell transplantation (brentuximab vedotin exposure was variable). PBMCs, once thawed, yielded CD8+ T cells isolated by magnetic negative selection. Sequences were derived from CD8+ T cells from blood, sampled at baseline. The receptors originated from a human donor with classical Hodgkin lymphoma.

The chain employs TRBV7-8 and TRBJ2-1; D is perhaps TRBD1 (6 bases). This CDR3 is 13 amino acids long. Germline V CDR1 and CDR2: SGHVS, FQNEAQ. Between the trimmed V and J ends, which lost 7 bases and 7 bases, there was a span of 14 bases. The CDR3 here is CASTPGQLNEQFF. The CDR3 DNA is TGTGCCAGCACACCCGGACAGTTGAATGAGCAGTTCTTC.

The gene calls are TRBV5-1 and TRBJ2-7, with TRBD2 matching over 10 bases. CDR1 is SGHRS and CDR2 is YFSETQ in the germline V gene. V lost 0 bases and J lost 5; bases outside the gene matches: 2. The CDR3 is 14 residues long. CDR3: CASSLGLAGDEQYF. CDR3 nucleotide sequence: TGCGCCAGCAGCTTGGGGCTAGCGGGGGACGAGCAGTACTTC.

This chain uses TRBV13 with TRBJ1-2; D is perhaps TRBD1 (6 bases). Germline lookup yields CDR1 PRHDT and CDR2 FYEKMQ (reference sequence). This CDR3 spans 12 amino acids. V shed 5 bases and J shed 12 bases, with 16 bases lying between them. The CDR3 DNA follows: TGTGCCAGCAGCGTGGGGGCTGACTACGACACCTTC. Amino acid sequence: CASSVGADYDTF.

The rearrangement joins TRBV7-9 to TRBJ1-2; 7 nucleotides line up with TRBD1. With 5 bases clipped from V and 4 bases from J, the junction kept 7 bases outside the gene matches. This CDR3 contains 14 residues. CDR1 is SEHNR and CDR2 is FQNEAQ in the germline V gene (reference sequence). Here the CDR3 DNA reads TGTGCCAGCAGCCTTAACGGGACAGCCTATGGCTACACCTTC. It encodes CASSLNGTAYGYTF.

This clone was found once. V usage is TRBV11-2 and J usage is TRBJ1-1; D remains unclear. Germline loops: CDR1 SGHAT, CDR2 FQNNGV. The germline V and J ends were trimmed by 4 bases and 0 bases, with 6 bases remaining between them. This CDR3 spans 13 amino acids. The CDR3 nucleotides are TGTGCCAGCAGCTCCGCTATGAACACTGAAGCTTTCTTT. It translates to CASSSAMNTEAFF.

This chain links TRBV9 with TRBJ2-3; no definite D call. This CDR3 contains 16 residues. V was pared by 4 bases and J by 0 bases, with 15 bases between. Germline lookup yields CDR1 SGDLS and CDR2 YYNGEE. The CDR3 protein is CASSPVVVWSTDTQYF. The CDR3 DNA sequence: TGTGCCAGCAGCCCTGTCGTGGTGTGGAGCACAGATACGCAGTATTTT.

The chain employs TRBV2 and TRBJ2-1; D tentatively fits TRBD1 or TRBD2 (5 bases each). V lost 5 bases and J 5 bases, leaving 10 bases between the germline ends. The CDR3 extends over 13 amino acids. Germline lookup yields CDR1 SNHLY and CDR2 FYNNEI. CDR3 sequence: CASSLGDHNEQFF. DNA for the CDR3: TGTGCCAGCAGTTTGGGGGACCACAATGAGCAGTTCTTC.

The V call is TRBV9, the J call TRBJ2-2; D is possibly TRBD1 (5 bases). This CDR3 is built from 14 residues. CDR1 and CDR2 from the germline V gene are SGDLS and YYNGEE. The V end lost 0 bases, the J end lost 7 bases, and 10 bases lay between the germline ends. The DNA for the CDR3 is TGTGCCAGCAGCGTAGCTGCGCAGGGCGGGGAGCTGTTTTTT. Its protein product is CASSVAAQGGELFF.

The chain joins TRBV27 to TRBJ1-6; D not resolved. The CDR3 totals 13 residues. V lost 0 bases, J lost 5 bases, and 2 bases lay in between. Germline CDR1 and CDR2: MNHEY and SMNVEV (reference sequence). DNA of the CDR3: TGTGCCAGCAGTTTATCTCATAATTCACCCCTCCACTTT. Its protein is CASSLSHNSPLHF.

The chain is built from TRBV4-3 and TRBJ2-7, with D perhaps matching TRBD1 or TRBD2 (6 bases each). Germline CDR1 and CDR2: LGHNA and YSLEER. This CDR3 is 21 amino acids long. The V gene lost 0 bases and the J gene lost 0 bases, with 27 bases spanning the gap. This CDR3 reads CASSQDAVGRGNRGHSYEQYF. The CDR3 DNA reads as TGCGCCAGCAGCCAAGATGCGGTCGGGCGGGGAAATCGGGGGCACTCCTACGAGCAGTACTTC.

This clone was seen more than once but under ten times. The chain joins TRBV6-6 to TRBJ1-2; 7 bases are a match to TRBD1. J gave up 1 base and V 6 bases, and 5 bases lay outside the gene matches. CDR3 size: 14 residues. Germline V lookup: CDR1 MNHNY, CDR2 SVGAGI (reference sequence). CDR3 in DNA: TGTGCCAGCAGCCAAGACAGGGTTAACTATGGCTACACCTTC. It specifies CASSQDRVNYGYTF.

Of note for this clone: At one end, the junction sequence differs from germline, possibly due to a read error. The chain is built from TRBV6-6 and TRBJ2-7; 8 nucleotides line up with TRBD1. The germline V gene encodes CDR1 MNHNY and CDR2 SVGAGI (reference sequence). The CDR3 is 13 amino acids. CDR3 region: CASSPSTGVEQYF. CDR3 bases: TGCGCCAGCAGCCCCTCGACAGGGGTCGAGCAGTACTTC.

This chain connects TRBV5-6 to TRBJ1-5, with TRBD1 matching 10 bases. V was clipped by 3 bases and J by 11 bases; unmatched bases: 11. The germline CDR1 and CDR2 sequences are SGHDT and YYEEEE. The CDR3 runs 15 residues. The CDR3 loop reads CASSSPGQGITAQHF. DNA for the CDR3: TGTGCCAGCAGCTCCCCGGGACAGGGGATAACAGCCCAGCATTTT.

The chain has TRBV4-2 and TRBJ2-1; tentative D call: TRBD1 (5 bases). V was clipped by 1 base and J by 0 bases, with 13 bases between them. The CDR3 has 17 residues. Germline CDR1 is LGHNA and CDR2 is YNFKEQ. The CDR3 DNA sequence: TGTGCCAGCAGCCAAGTACAGGACATCAGCTCCTACAATGAGCAGTTCTTC. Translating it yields CASSQVQDISSYNEQFF.

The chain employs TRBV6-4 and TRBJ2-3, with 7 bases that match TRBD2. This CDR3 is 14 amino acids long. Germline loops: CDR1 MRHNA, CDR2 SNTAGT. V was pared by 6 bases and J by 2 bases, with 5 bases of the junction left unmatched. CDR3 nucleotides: TGTGCCAGCAGCCCTAGCGGCCCCACAGATACGCAGTATTTT. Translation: CASSPSGPTDTQYF.

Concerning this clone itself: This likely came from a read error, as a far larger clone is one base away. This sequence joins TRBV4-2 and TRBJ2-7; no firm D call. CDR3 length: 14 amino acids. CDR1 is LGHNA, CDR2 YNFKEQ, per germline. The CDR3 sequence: CASSQDTVPYQQYF. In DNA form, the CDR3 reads TGTGCCAGCAGCCAAGATACAGTCCCCTACCAGCAGTACTTC.

The CDR3 coding sequence is TGCGCCAGCAGCCAAGTGACAGGGCAGGTTAACACTGAAGCTTTCTTT. This translates into CASSQVTGQVNTEAFF. The V gene is TRBV4-3, the J gene TRBJ1-1; 7 nucleotides line up with TRBD1. This CDR3 has 16 amino acids. From germline, CDR1 is LGHNA and CDR2 YSLEER. V lost 1 base, J lost 2 bases, and 7 bases stayed unmatched.